A single sample is the source of the 21 T cell receptor beta chains below, sequenced in a study of identical twins' blood T cells. TCRdb analysed the 5' RACE reads with MiXCR anew, one entry per CDR3 protein. Of about 370,000 distinct CDR3 sequences listed, over 25% are singletons. Sequenced input: PBMCs. The source is a woman aged 18 to 49 in good health.

Regarding this clonotype: A much larger clone is a single base away; this may be a read error. The chain's CDR3 is CASSLVGVTEAFF. The CDR3 DNA is TGTGCCAGCAGCTTAGTCGGGGTAACTGAAGCTTTCTTT. The chain carries TRBV7-2 and TRBJ1-1, with D unresolved. Germline V gene sequence: CDR1 SGHTA, CDR2 FQGNSA. The CDR3 has 13 amino acids. V was trimmed by 1 base and J by 5 bases, leaving 8 bases between them. Combining the CDR3 with reference TRBV7-2 and TRBJ1-1 gives the whole variable domain GAGVSQSPSNKVTEKGKDVELRCDPISGHTALYWYRQSLGQGLEFLIYFQGNSAPDKSGLPSDRFSAERTGGSVSTLTIQRTQQEDSAVYLCASSLVGVTEAFFGQGTRLTVV.

The V call is TRBV9, the J call TRBJ1-6, with D possibly being TRBD1 (5 bases). Trimming pared 3 bases from V and 4 bases from J, leaving 14 bases between. The CDR3 totals 16 residues. The V gene's germline CDR1 is SGDLS and CDR2 YYNGEE. CDR3 nucleotide sequence: TGTGCCAGCAGCGCCACACAGGAAGAATATAATTCACCCCTCCACTTT. This translates into CASSATQEEYNSPLHF.

The rearrangement uses TRBV7-2 and TRBJ2-7; D perhaps matches TRBD2 (6 bases). V lost 5 bases and J lost 4, with 12 bases in between. Germline V CDR1 and CDR2: SGHTA, FQGNSA. This CDR3 comprises 13 residues. The DNA for the CDR3 is TGTGCCAGCAGCCCAAGACTAGTTTACGAGCAGTACTTC. It yields the protein CASSPRLVYEQYF.

This clonotype was counted only a few times. V and J are TRBV5-1 and TRBJ2-3; D tentatively fits TRBD1 or TRBD2 (5 bases each). V was shortened by 1 base and J by 0 bases, with 12 bases between the two germline ends. There are 16 residues in the CDR3. Germline CDR1 reads SGHRS; CDR2 reads YFSETQ. The CDR3 sequence is CASSLLGTSSTDTQYF. The CDR3 bases are TGCGCCAGCAGCTTGCTCGGGACCTCTAGCACAGATACGCAGTATTTT. The full variable domain, completed using reference TRBV5-1 and TRBJ2-3, is KAGVTQTPRYLIKTRGQQVTLSCSPISGHRSVSWYQQTPGQGLQFLFEYFSETQRNKGNFPGRFSGRQFSNSRSEMNVSTLELGDSALYLCASSLLGTSSTDTQYFGPGTRLTVL.

The chain recombines TRBV6-4 with TRBJ2-1; a weak D match, TRBD1 (6 bases). V gave up 0 bases and J gave up 7 bases, with 22 bases separating them. The CDR3 covers 18 residues. Germline CDR1 is MRHNA and CDR2 is SNTAGT. Here the CDR3 reads CASSDSSRSRGIVNEQFF. Written as DNA, the CDR3 is TGTGCCAGCAGTGACTCGAGTCGGAGCAGGGGCATAGTTAATGAGCAGTTCTTC.

The sample holds a few counts of this clonotype. This chain joins TRBV3-1 and TRBJ2-3; TRBD2 is a possible D gene (5 bases). Trimming stripped 1 base from V and 7 bases from J, with 24 bases between. The CDR3 spans 18 residues. Germline CDR1 and CDR2: LGHDT and YNNKEL (reference sequence). This CDR3 is CASSQALGASGFPHTQYF. The CDR3 DNA sequence: TGTGCCAGCAGCCAAGCGTTGGGAGCTTCGGGATTCCCACATACGCAGTATTTT.

The chain recombines TRBV5-1 with TRBJ1-1, with 8 bases identical to TRBD1. Germline loops: CDR1 SGHRS, CDR2 YFSETQ. This CDR3 contains 15 residues. V shed 0 bases, J shed 5 bases, and the junction held 6 bases outside the gene matches. CDR3 bases: TGCGCCAGCAGCTTGGGACAGGGGCGGTTAACTGAAGCTTTCTTT. It specifies CASSLGQGRLTEAFF.

This chain joins TRBV20-1 and TRBJ1-1, with 7 nucleotides matching TRBD1. The germline V gene has CDR1 DFQATT and CDR2 SNEGSKA (reference sequence). CDR3 length equals 15 residues. Germline trimming cut 0 bases from V and 0 bases from J; bases unmatched to any gene: 4. CDR3 region: CSARDIQGVNTEAFF. CDR3 DNA sequence: TGCAGTGCTAGAGATATCCAGGGGGTGAACACTGAAGCTTTCTTT.

In regard to this clonotype: One end of the junction does not line up with germline, which may come from a read error. The chain combines TRBV29-1 with TRBJ1-4, with unresolved D. The length of the CDR3 is 14 residues. CDR1 is SQVTM, CDR2 ANQGSEA, per germline. The CDR3 coding sequence is TGCAGCGTTGCACCGACGGGCCGTAATGAAAACCTGTTTTTT. Amino acids: CSVAPTGRNENLFF.

This clonotype has ten or more counts. The V call is TRBV7-3, the J call TRBJ1-1; tentatively, D is TRBD1 (6 bases). The ends were cut back, 6 bases at V and 4 bases at J, with 12 bases in the middle. CDR3 length equals 13 residues. CDR1 and CDR2 from the germline V gene are SGHTA and FQGTGA. The CDR3: CASRPRGSTEAFF. DNA of the CDR3: TGTGCCAGCAGACCCAGGGGCTCCACTGAAGCTTTCTTT.

This clonotype occurred a few times. This rearrangement joins TRBV7-2 to TRBJ2-5; a weak D match, TRBD1 (5 bases). The CDR3 extends over 14 amino acids. Germline V gene sequence: CDR1 SGHTA, CDR2 FQGNSA. V lost 2 bases, J lost 1 base, and 8 bases lay in between. This CDR3 is CASSLSQAQETQYF. CDR3 coding DNA: TGTGCCAGCAGCTTATCACAGGCCCAAGAGACCCAGTACTTC.

In this sample, this clonotype turned up once. It may be a read error: a sequence one base away is much more abundant. The J gene is TRBJ2-3, the V gene TRBV12-3 or TRBV12-4; possibly TRBD1 for D (6 bases). The CDR3 sequence is 15 residues long. The CDR3: CASSFGGPSTDTHYF. As DNA, the CDR3 is TGTGCCAGCAGTTTTGGGGGCCCTAGCACAGATACGCATTATTTT.

The V call is TRBV6-2 or TRBV6-3, the J call TRBJ2-7; TRBD2 aligns across 9 bases. The V gene's germline CDR1 is MNHEY and CDR2 SVGEGT. Germline trimming cut 0 bases from V and 2 bases from J; bases unmatched to any gene: 11. The CDR3 has 18 amino acids. Here the CDR3 reads CASSYSSWGSGGTYEQYF. CDR3 DNA sequence: TGTGCCAGCAGTTACTCGAGTTGGGGTAGCGGGGGTACCTACGAGCAGTACTTC.

This clonotype has more than one count but fewer than ten. The chain couples TRBV7-2 to TRBJ2-7; D is uncertain. The CDR3 is 11 residues long. With 2 bases removed from V and 6 bases from J, the gap between germline ends came to 5 bases. The germline V gene has CDR1 SGHTA and CDR2 FQGNSA. CDR3 bases: TGTGCCAGCAGCTTAAAGTTCGAGCAGTACTTC. Translated, it gives CASSLKFEQYF.

V usage is TRBV18 and J usage is TRBJ1-4; TRBD1 aligns across 7 bases. Germline CDR1 is KGHSH and CDR2 is LQKENI. The CDR3 spans 13 residues. V lost 6 bases and J lost 9; bases outside the gene matches: 7. The CDR3 coding sequence is TGTGCCAGCTCGTCGGGACAGTCGAAAAAACTGTTTTTT. Its translation: CASSSGQSKKLFF.

This clonotype was seen more than once but under ten times. The chain recombines TRBV6-2 or TRBV6-3 with TRBJ2-1; D is possibly TRBD2 (6 bases). CDR1 MNHEY and CDR2 SVGEGT come from the germline V gene. The CDR3 extends over 17 amino acids. V was pared by 0 bases and J by 3 bases, with 15 bases between. The CDR3 reads CASSYSIGGTSYNEQFF. CDR3 bases: TGTGCCAGCAGTTACTCGATAGGAGGGACCAGCTACAATGAGCAGTTCTTC.

This clonotype appeared a few times. This sequence joins TRBV7-9 and TRBJ1-1, with a weak D call TRBD1 (5 bases). CDR3 size: 14 residues. Germline CDR1 reads SEHNR; CDR2 reads FQNEAQ (reference sequence). Trimming removed 5 bases from V and 2 bases from J, with 12 bases in between. The CDR3 spells CASSKLQGNTEAFF. The CDR3 DNA reads TGTGCCAGCAGCAAACTGCAGGGAAACACTGAAGCTTTCTTT.

This chain links TRBV6-6 with TRBJ1-3, with TRBD1 as a possible D gene (6 bases). The CDR3 spans 12 residues. The germline CDR1 and CDR2 sequences are MNHNY and SVGAGI (reference sequence). The V and J ends lost 8 bases and 5 bases respectively, with 10 bases between them. CDR3 DNA: TGTGCCAGCGGGACAAGCCGAAACACCATATATTTT. Its protein is CASGTSRNTIYF.

This clonotype was found many times. The rearrangement joins TRBV19 to TRBJ1-5; 7 bases line up with TRBD1. Germline assignment: CDR1 LNHDA and CDR2 SQIVND (reference sequence). This CDR3 comprises 16 residues. With 6 bases clipped from V and 2 bases from J, the junction kept 10 bases outside the gene matches. The CDR3 nucleotides read TGTGCCAGTAGAATCCGGGACAGCCCCGGCAATCAGCCCCAGCATTTT. As protein: CASRIRDSPGNQPQHF.

This clonotype was seen repeatedly, ten times or more. The rearrangement uses TRBV29-1 and TRBJ2-1; 7 bases agree with TRBD2. This CDR3 contains 14 residues. Germline CDR1 SQVTM, CDR2 ANQGSEA. V lost 5 bases, J lost 4 bases, and 8 bases stayed unmatched. The CDR3 region has the DNA TGCAGCGTTCAGTCGGGGGGTTATTACAATGAGCAGTTCTTC. Residues: CSVQSGGYYNEQFF.

The chain employs TRBV4-2 and TRBJ2-7, with 12 bases matching TRBD2. The CDR3 has 15 amino acids. J was trimmed by 2 bases and V by 2 bases; bases with no gene match: 1. Per germline, CDR1 LGHNA and CDR2 YNFKEQ. CDR3 protein: CASSQRLAGAYEQYF. The CDR3 nucleotides read TGTGCCAGCAGCCAAAGACTAGCGGGGGCCTACGAGCAGTACTTC.